This T cell receptor beta chain came from a study of cytomegalovirus exposure and HLA in healthy donors. Study-wide points: Confirmation was obtained in vitro that a few CMV-associated chains are specific for CMV antigens.

Both 60 Vbeta primers and 13 Jbeta primers went into the PCR. TCRdb keeps only in-frame clones here, not all; method: immunoSEQ multiplex PCR. Found here are over 100,000 clones, around 80% of them singletons; the top ten hold around 3%. Among the donors, all were healthy bone marrow donors. As to this clone: Its antigen is not identified.

The V end was cut by 3 bases, the J end by 2 bases, with 14 bases between. Germline CDR1 and CDR2: LNHDA and SQIVND (reference sequence). This CDR3 is 16 amino acids long. The sequence was collected from a woman aged 18-29 years in good health and CMV-seropositive. Input material: PBMCs. This chain uses TRBV19 with TRBJ1-5; D possibly corresponds to TRBD1 (5 bases). The CDR3 DNA reads as TGTGCCAGTAGTATCCCGACAGCCCTTCGCAATCAGCCCCAGCATTTT. This translates into CASSIPTALRNQPQHF.